These T cell receptor beta chains were read from a single sample in a study of identical twins. MiXCR, applied by TCRdb to the 5' RACE reads, yields one record per CDR3 protein. The table has 1.5 million or so distinct CDR3 sequences, under 35% seen once. The sample taken for sequencing was cord blood. The receptors derive from a newborn girl in good health. The CDR3 runs from the conserved cysteine through the conserved F or W. The D gene is left open where the match is weak. Only some rows state a clone size, as once, few, many or a class for expanded clones.

length: 12
J: TRBJ1-4
D: NA
size: NA
V: TRBV20-1
DNA: TGCAGTGCTAGGGTCACTAATGAAAAACTGTTTTTT
CDR3: CSARVTNEKLFF

length: 13
J: TRBJ2-7
D: TRBD2
size: few
V: TRBV10-3
DNA: TGTGCCATCGGATGGACTAGTCTGAACGAGCAGTACTTC
CDR3: CAIGWTSLNEQYF

length: 15
J: TRBJ2-7
D: NA
size: few
V: TRBV6-6
DNA: TGTGCCAGCAGTTACTCGGGGCGGTTGTCCTACGAGCAGTACTTC
CDR3: CASSYSGRLSYEQYF

length: 15
J: TRBJ2-1
D: NA
size: few
V: TRBV4-2
DNA: TGTGCCAGCAGCCAAGATGTAGGACCCCAACATGAGCAGTTCTTC
CDR3: CASSQDVGPQHEQFF

length: 15
J: TRBJ2-7
D: TRBD1
size: NA
V: TRBV10-3
DNA: TGTGCCATCAGCACCGGGACAGGGGGGTCCTACGAGCAGTACTTC
CDR3: CAISTGTGGSYEQYF

length: 15
J: TRBJ2-7
D: NA
size: NA
V: TRBV11-2
DNA: TGTGCCAGCAGCTTTTGGGCAGAGAGCTCCTACGAGCAGTACTTC
CDR3: CASSFWAESSYEQYF

length: 15
J: TRBJ2-3
D: NA
size: NA
V: TRBV28
DNA: TGTGCCAGCAGCCCTTTAGAGGGCCCGGCAGATACGCAGTATTTT
CDR3: CASSPLEGPADTQYF

length: 21
J: TRBJ2-1
D: NA
size: once
V: TRBV9
DNA: TGTGCCAGCAGCGTAGCTACAGGATTCTTAACGGGCAGGCCAAACTACAATGAGCAGTTCTTC
CDR3: CASSVATGFLTGRPNYNEQFF

length: 16
J: TRBJ2-1
D: NA
size: many
V: TRBV4-2
DNA: TGTGCCAGCAGCCAAGAAGGCCCCTACGGTTACAATGAGCAGTTCTTC
CDR3: CASSQEGPYGYNEQFF

length: 13
J: TRBJ2-1
D: NA
size: NA
V: TRBV29-1
DNA: TGCAGCGTTGTCGGGGATGGCTACAATGAGCAGTTCTTC
CDR3: CSVVGDGYNEQFF

length: 12
J: TRBJ1-2
D: NA
size: many
V: TRBV12-3/TRBV12-4
DNA: TGTGCCAGCAGCTTCTATCTCTATGGCTACACCTTC
CDR3: CASSFYLYGYTF

length: 14
J: TRBJ1-2
D: NA
size: NA
V: TRBV3-1
DNA: TGTGCCAGCAGCCAAGATTGGGGGGCGAATGGCTACACCTTC
CDR3: CASSQDWGANGYTF

length: 15
J: TRBJ1-1
D: NA
size: NA
V: TRBV9
DNA: TGTGCCAGCAGCGTTGGGGCAGCCTGGAACACTGAAGCTTTCTTT
CDR3: CASSVGAAWNTEAFF

length: 15
J: TRBJ2-1
D: TRBD2
size: few
V: TRBV27
DNA: TGTGCCAGCATACGGGCGGGGGAGGCTGGGAATGAGCAGTTCTTC
CDR3: CASIRAGEAGNEQFF

length: 13
J: TRBJ1-1
D: TRBD1
size: NA
V: TRBV5-5
DNA: TGTGCCAGCACCCGACAGGGGAGCACTGAAGCTTTCTTT
CDR3: CASTRQGSTEAFF

length: 18
J: TRBJ2-7
D: TRBD1
size: NA
V: TRBV18
DNA: TGTGCCAGCTCACCTTCCAATCATTTCCGGGACAGGGACTACGAGCAGTACTTC
CDR3: CASSPSNHFRDRDYEQYF

length: 13
J: TRBJ2-5
D: NA
size: NA
V: TRBV29-1
DNA: TGCAGCGTTGAAATGGATTCCCGAGAGACCCAGTACTTC
CDR3: CSVEMDSRETQYF

length: 13
J: TRBJ2-3
D: TRBD2
size: few
V: TRBV5-1
DNA: TGCGCCAGCAAGGGGACTAACACAGATACGCAGTATTTT
CDR3: CASKGTNTDTQYF

length: 13
J: TRBJ1-2
D: TRBD1
size: few
V: TRBV10-3
DNA: TGTGCCACCCTGGGACAGGGGAGATATAGCTACACCTTC
CDR3: CATLGQGRYSYTF

length: 19
J: TRBJ1-2
D: NA
size: few
V: TRBV21-1
DNA: TGTGCCAGCAGCAAAGCGCATTCAGGGGGCGCAGGTCGGAACTATGGCTACACCTTC
CDR3: CASSKAHSGGAGRNYGYTF

length: 12
J: TRBJ2-5
D: NA
size: many
V: TRBV5-1
DNA: TGTGCCAGCAGTTTTGGCCAAGAGACCCAGTACTTC
CDR3: CASSFGQETQYF

length: 13
J: TRBJ2-7
D: NA
size: NA
V: TRBV7-9
DNA: TGTGCCAGCACGGGGAGTGGGCCCTACGAGCAGTACTTC
CDR3: CASTGSGPYEQYF

length: 14
J: TRBJ2-1
D: TRBD2
size: few
V: TRBV5-5
DNA: TGTGCCAGCAACGGACTAGCGGGAGTTAATGAGCAGTTCTTC
CDR3: CASNGLAGVNEQFF

length: 16
J: TRBJ2-3
D: NA
size: few
V: TRBV5-1
DNA: TGCGCCAGCAGCCCCCTATGGACTTCCTCCACAGATACGCAGTATTTT
CDR3: CASSPLWTSSTDTQYF

length: 15
J: TRBJ2-5
D: NA
size: NA
V: TRBV5-1
DNA: TGCGCCAGCAGCTTGTCGCACCCCGTTCAAGAGACCCAGTACTTC
CDR3: CASSLSHPVQETQYF

length: 11
J: TRBJ1-2
D: NA
size: NA
V: TRBV24-1
DNA: TGTGCCACGCGCAAGGGCTATGGCTACACCTTC
CDR3: CATRKGYGYTF

length: 16
J: TRBJ2-1
D: TRBD2
size: NA
V: TRBV20-1
DNA: TGCAGTGCTAGAGATCCGCGGCTAGCGGGGGTACATGAGCAGTTCTTC
CDR3: CSARDPRLAGVHEQFF

length: 15
J: TRBJ2-1
D: TRBD2
size: NA
V: TRBV27
DNA: TGTGCCAGCAGTTTTTGGCGGGAGGAATACAATGAGCAGTTCTTC
CDR3: CASSFWREEYNEQFF

length: 15
J: TRBJ1-2
D: NA
size: NA
V: TRBV28
DNA: TGTGCCAGCAGCCGCCTTGACCCATGGGGCTATGGCTACACCTTC
CDR3: CASSRLDPWGYGYTF

length: 13
J: TRBJ2-5
D: TRBD2
size: NA
V: TRBV6-1
DNA: TGTGCCAGCAGGGGTAGCGGGCAAGAGACCCAGTACTTC
CDR3: CASRGSGQETQYF

length: 16
J: TRBJ1-1
D: TRBD1
size: NA
V: TRBV7-9
DNA: TGTGCCAGCAGCTTAGGCAGGGGGCCCATGAACACTGAAGCTTTCTTT
CDR3: CASSLGRGPMNTEAFF

length: 13
J: TRBJ2-2
D: NA
size: few
V: TRBV7-9
DNA: TGTGCCAGCAGCCCCGCGGAAGCCGGGGAGCTGTTTTTT
CDR3: CASSPAEAGELFF

length: 14
J: TRBJ2-2
D: NA
size: NA
V: TRBV29-1
DNA: TGCAGCGTTGAGGGGAGATCGAACACCGGGGAGCTGTTTTTT
CDR3: CSVEGRSNTGELFF

length: 15
J: TRBJ2-1
D: NA
size: many
V: TRBV5-1
DNA: TGTGCCAGCAGCTTAGACGGGGCTCCCTACAATGAGCAGTTCTTC
CDR3: CASSLDGAPYNEQFF

length: 18
J: TRBJ2-3
D: NA
size: NA
V: TRBV27
DNA: TGTGCCAGCAGTTTCCACGAAGGCCGGGACCCAAGCACAGATACGCAGTATTTT
CDR3: CASSFHEGRDPSTDTQYF

length: 15
J: TRBJ2-7
D: TRBD2
size: NA
V: TRBV20-1
DNA: TGCAGTGCTACCGAGGCGACTAGCGGGGTCCACGAGCAGTACTTC
CDR3: CSATEATSGVHEQYF

length: 13
J: TRBJ1-2
D: NA
size: NA
V: TRBV24-1
DNA: TGTGCCACCAGTGATCCGGGGGCTTATGGCTACACCTTC
CDR3: CATSDPGAYGYTF

length: 12
J: TRBJ1-1
D: NA
size: NA
V: TRBV28
DNA: TGTGCCAGCAGCAGGGTACGGACTGAAGCTTTCTTT
CDR3: CASSRVRTEAFF

length: 15
J: TRBJ2-7
D: TRBD1
size: few
V: TRBV27
DNA: TGTGCCAGCAGTTTATATCCGGACAGGGGTGGCGAGCAGTACTTC
CDR3: CASSLYPDRGGEQYF

length: 18
J: TRBJ2-3
D: TRBD2
size: few
V: TRBV5-1
DNA: TGCGCCAGCTCCACTACTACCGGGAGGCTACCTAGCACAGATACGCAGTATTTT
CDR3: CASSTTTGRLPSTDTQYF

length: 13
J: TRBJ1-6
D: NA
size: many
V: TRBV12-3/TRBV12-4
DNA: TGTGCCAGCAGTTCCAGGGACAATTCACCCCTCCACTTT
CDR3: CASSSRDNSPLHF

length: 17
J: TRBJ2-7
D: TRBD2
size: few
V: TRBV28
DNA: TGTGCCAGCAGTTTTCGAGTATTGGGGAGGGGCTCGTACGAGCAGTACTTC
CDR3: CASSFRVLGRGSYEQYF

length: 15
J: TRBJ2-3
D: NA
size: NA
V: TRBV2
DNA: TGTGCCAGCAGCGTCAGACATAGAAACACAGATACGCAGTATTTT
CDR3: CASSVRHRNTDTQYF

length: 19
J: TRBJ2-3
D: TRBD2
size: few
V: TRBV20-1
DNA: TGCAGTGCTAGTGCCCCTCGGGGAGCGGGGGGGAAGCACACAGATACGCAGTATTTT
CDR3: CSASAPRGAGGKHTDTQYF

length: 17
J: TRBJ2-3
D: TRBD2
size: few
V: TRBV7-8
DNA: TGTGCCAGCAGCTTAGACGTAGCGGGATTAAGCACAGATACGCAGTATTTT
CDR3: CASSLDVAGLSTDTQYF

length: 16
J: TRBJ1-2
D: NA
size: NA
V: TRBV12-3/TRBV12-4
DNA: TGTGCCAGCAGCCCAGGAATCAGCAGGGTGGGCTATGGCTACACCTTC
CDR3: CASSPGISRVGYGYTF

length: 14
J: TRBJ2-1
D: NA
size: few
V: TRBV9
DNA: TGTGCCAGCAGCGCCGAATGGGGGTACAATGAGCAGTTCTTC
CDR3: CASSAEWGYNEQFF

length: 13
J: TRBJ2-5
D: TRBD1
size: NA
V: TRBV5-1
DNA: TGCGCCAGCGGACAGGGGGCTTATGAGACCCAGTACTTC
CDR3: CASGQGAYETQYF

length: 14
J: TRBJ2-2
D: NA
size: few
V: TRBV5-1
DNA: TGCGCCAGCAGGCAAGCGTCGAACACCGGGGAGCTGTTTTTT
CDR3: CASRQASNTGELFF

length: 13
J: TRBJ1-1
D: NA
size: many
V: TRBV18
DNA: TGTGCCAGCTCACCACCAGGGGACACTGAAGCTTTCTTT
CDR3: CASSPPGDTEAFF

length: 15
J: TRBJ2-3
D: NA
size: once
V: TRBV20-1
DNA: TGCAGTGCTAGGAGCGGGTCCGTTGGGTCAGATACGCAGTATTTT
CDR3: CSARSGSVGSDTQYF

length: 15
J: TRBJ2-7
D: NA
size: once
V: TRBV18
DNA: TGTGCCAGCTCACGCACGGACCAGCCCACCTACGAGCAGTACTTC
CDR3: CASSRTDQPTYEQYF

length: 20
J: TRBJ2-2
D: NA
size: few
V: TRBV12-3/TRBV12-4
DNA: TGTGCCAGCAGTTTTAAGTCTACTCGACTCGCGGGGCCTAAGTCCGGGGAGCTGTTTTTT
CDR3: CASSFKSTRLAGPKSGELFF

length: 14
J: TRBJ1-3
D: NA
size: few
V: TRBV7-9
DNA: TGTGCCAGCGGGCCGGCGTTCTCTGGAAACACCATATATTTT
CDR3: CASGPAFSGNTIYF

length: 16
J: TRBJ2-1
D: TRBD1
size: NA
V: TRBV15
DNA: TGTGCCACCAGCAGAGATTGGACAGGGTTCTACAATGAGCAGTTCTTC
CDR3: CATSRDWTGFYNEQFF

length: 12
J: TRBJ1-1
D: NA
size: NA
V: TRBV24-1
DNA: TGTGCCACCAGTGTTGGAGCAGGGAAAGCTTTCTTT
CDR3: CATSVGAGKAFF

length: 12
J: TRBJ2-1
D: NA
size: few
V: TRBV24-1
DNA: TGTGCCACCAGTGATTTGGTCAATGAGCAGTTCTTC
CDR3: CATSDLVNEQFF